Here is one T cell receptor (beta chain) with its context. This record comes from a study of CD8 T cells in acute hepatitis C reinfection. Time point given: naive CD8 control sorted from an acute-time-point sample. This CDR3 region has 12 residues. Germline CDR1 and CDR2: MNHNY and SVGAGI (reference sequence). This table comes from immunoSEQ multiplex PCR, and its TCRdb copy is limited to in-frame clones, with some not included. The table lists 30,000 to 45,000 clones, around 85% of them singletons. What was sequenced was naive CD8+ T cells from PBMCs. This chain links TRBV6-6 with TRBJ2-1, with TRBD2 matching over 11 bases. The sequence was collected from a woman younger than 35 who spontaneously cleared hepatitis C infection. The CDR3: CVSGRAGNEQFF. CDR3 sequence (DNA): TGTGTTAGCGGGAGGGCCGGGAATGAGCAGTTCTTC.